This T cell receptor (beta chain) emerged from a study of T cells after yellow fever vaccination. Study-wide context: In the case of low-cell-number fractions, SMART-Seq v4 Ultra Low Input was used for preparation. Whole-study findings and limits: Clonotype sharing between CD4 and CD8 compartments was small.

Germline assignment: CDR1 MGHDK and CDR2 SYGVNS. The CDR3 has 14 amino acids. Trimming pared 5 bases from V and 10 bases from J, leaving 18 bases between. MiXCR, run by TCRdb on the 5' RACE reads, gives a single entry per CDR3 protein. The sample has hundreds of thousands of distinct CDR3 sequences, approximately 13% seen once; the top ten hold 15%. Concerning this clonotype: Its antigen is undetermined.

The chain combines TRBV25-1 with TRBJ2-1, with a weak D call TRBD1 (5 bases). The clonotype comes from a young man who received the YFV17D yellow fever vaccine. This sample comprised PBMCs, obtained on the day of the yellow fever booster vaccination. CDR3 residues: CASSPTGGSGEQFF. DNA for the CDR3: TGTGCCAGCAGTCCTACGGGTGGTTCAGGGGAGCAGTTCTTC.